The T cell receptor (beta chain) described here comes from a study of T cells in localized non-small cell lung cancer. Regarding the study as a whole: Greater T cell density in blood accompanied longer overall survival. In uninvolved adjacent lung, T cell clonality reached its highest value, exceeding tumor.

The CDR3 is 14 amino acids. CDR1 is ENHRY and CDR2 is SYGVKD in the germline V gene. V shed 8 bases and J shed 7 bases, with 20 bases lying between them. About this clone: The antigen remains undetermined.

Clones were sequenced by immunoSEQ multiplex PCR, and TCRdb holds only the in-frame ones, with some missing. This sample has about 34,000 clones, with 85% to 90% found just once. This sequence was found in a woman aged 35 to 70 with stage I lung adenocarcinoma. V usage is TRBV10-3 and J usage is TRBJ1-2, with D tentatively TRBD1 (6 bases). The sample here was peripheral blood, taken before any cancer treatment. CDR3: CAIPGVGGASGYTF. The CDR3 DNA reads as TGTGCCATCCCCGGAGTTGGGGGCGCGAGTGGCTACACCTTC.